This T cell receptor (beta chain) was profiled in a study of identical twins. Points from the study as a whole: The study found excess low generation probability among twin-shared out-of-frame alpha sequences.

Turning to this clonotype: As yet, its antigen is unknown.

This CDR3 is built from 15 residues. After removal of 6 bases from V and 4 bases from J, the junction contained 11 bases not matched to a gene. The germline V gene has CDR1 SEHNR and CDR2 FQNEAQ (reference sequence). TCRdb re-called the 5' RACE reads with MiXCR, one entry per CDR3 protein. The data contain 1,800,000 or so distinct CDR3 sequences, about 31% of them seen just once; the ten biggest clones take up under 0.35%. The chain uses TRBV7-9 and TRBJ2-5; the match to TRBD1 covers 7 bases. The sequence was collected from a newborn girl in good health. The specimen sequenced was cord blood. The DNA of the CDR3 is TGTGCCAGCAGTCCAATTGACAGGGATGGAGAGACCCAGTACTTC. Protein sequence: CASSPIDRDGETQYF.